These 14 T cell receptor beta chains share one sample of origin, sequenced in a study of somatic mutations in cytotoxic T cells in rheumatoid arthritis. The data were produced by immunoSEQ multiplex PCR, yet TCRdb's version contains in-frame clones alone and is incomplete. The sample lists about 19,000 clones, about 81% occurring once. Source material: CD8+ T cells sorted from blood. The receptors originated from an adult with rheumatoid arthritis.

This clone was counted a single time. This sequence joins TRBV30 and TRBJ2-3, with D possibly being TRBD1 or TRBD2 (5 bases each). Trimming took off 4 bases at V and 8 bases at J, with 22 bases between the two ends. Germline V gives CDR1 GTSNPN, CDR2 SVGIG (reference sequence). The CDR3 runs 15 residues. CDR3 nucleotides: TGTGCCTGGAACGCACGGGGCAGAGCCCAGACTACGCAGTATTTT. Translation: CAWNARGRAQTTQYF.

This clone was seen a single time. V and J are TRBV7-6 and TRBJ1-1, with D possibly TRBD1 on 6 matching bases. V was clipped by 5 bases and J by 4 bases, with 23 bases between them. The germline V gene has CDR1 SGHVS and CDR2 FNYEAQ. The CDR3 sequence is 17 residues long. The CDR3 DNA follows: TGTGCCAGCAGCGAAGGTTCAGGGGTTGGGGGTGGCACTGAAGCTTTCTTT. This codes for CASSEGSGVGGGTEAFF.

This chain joins TRBV14 and TRBJ2-7; the D gene is possibly TRBD2 (5 bases). There are 16 residues in the CDR3. The V end was cut by 2 bases, the J end by 1 base, with 15 bases between. From germline, CDR1 is SGHDN and CDR2 FVKESK. DNA of the CDR3: TGTGCCAGCAGCCAAAGGATCCTAGGACTTTCCTACGAGCAGTACTTC. This codes for CASSQRILGLSYEQYF.

The chain employs TRBV25-1 and TRBJ1-4; perhaps TRBD1 as D (5 bases). This CDR3 region has 15 residues. Trimming shortened V by 5 bases and J by 8 bases, and 18 bases separated the two germline ends. Per the germline V gene, CDR1 is MGHDK and CDR2 is SYGVNS. The CDR3 region has the DNA TGTGCCAGCAGTATTCCGGGGCCTAGCAACGAAAAACTGTTTTTT. Encoded protein: CASSIPGPSNEKLFF.

The CDR3 reads CASSEKVGEQFF. The CDR3 DNA follows: TGTGCCAGCAGCGAGAAGGTCGGTGAGCAGTTCTTC. The V gene is TRBV9, the J gene TRBJ2-1, with unresolved D. With 3 bases removed from V and 9 bases from J, the gap between germline ends came to 10 bases. The CDR3 extends over 12 amino acids. The germline V gene encodes CDR1 SGDLS and CDR2 YYNGEE.

The chain carries TRBV9 and TRBJ2-2; 10 bases fit TRBD2. V dropped 0 bases and J dropped 6; count of bases not matched to a gene: 5. From germline, CDR1 is SGDLS and CDR2 YYNGEE. The CDR3 runs 16 residues. The CDR3 sequence is CASSVASGSPPGELFF. CDR3 sequence (DNA): TGTGCCAGCAGCGTAGCTAGCGGGAGCCCCCCCGGGGAGCTGTTTTTT.

This chain uses TRBV19 with TRBJ1-1; the D is unclear. Deletions cut 2 bases from V and 8 bases from J, with 9 bases between. This CDR3 is built from 12 residues. Germline-derived CDR1 and CDR2 are LNHDA and SQIVND (reference sequence). The CDR3 nucleotides read TGTGCCAGTAGTATAAGGTCGGGGGAAGCTTTCTTT. Protein product: CASSIRSGEAFF.

This chain connects TRBV7-2 to TRBJ1-1; no firm D call. The CDR3 is 11 residues long. V lost 0 bases to trimming and J lost 5 bases, with 1 base between them. Germline assignment: CDR1 SGHTA and CDR2 FQGNSA. In DNA, the CDR3 is TGTGCCAGCAGCTTAGCTACTGAAGCTTTCTTT. Amino acids: CASSLATEAFF.

The chain couples TRBV10-3 to TRBJ2-7; D not certain. This CDR3 is built from 11 residues. Germline-derived CDR1 and CDR2 are ENHRY and SYGVKD. The V end was cut by 10 bases, the J end by 6 bases, with 13 bases between. The CDR3 sequence: CATTESGEQYF. The CDR3 DNA sequence: TGTGCCACCACGGAGTCGGGCGAGCAGTACTTC.

The chain employs TRBV5-6 and TRBJ2-7, with D tentatively TRBD2 (6 bases). Trimming removed 7 bases from V and 0 bases from J, with 14 bases in between. CDR1 is SGHDT, CDR2 YYEEEE, per germline. The CDR3 extends over 14 amino acids. CDR3 amino acids: CASSPIGSSYEQYF. CDR3 nucleotide sequence: TGTGCCAGCTCGCCCATCGGGAGCTCCTACGAGCAGTACTTC.

The chain recombines TRBV11-2 with TRBJ2-5; TRBD2 agrees at 13 bases. CDR3 size: 19 residues. Trimming removed 5 bases from V and 4 bases from J; junction bases left unmatched: 16. From germline, CDR1 is SGHAT and CDR2 FQNNGV. The CDR3 DNA follows: TGTGCCAGCAGCGGTGGACTAGCGGGAGATTATTGGGATGGAGAGACCCAGTACTTC. The encoded protein is CASSGGLAGDYWDGETQYF.

This clone is medium-sized (0.01 to 0.1%). The rearrangement uses TRBV28 and TRBJ2-1; D is possibly TRBD1 or TRBD2 (5 bases each). V lost 4 bases and J lost 4, with 11 bases in between. CDR3 size: 14 residues. Germline assignment: CDR1 MDHEN and CDR2 SYDVKM. CDR3 DNA sequence: TGTGCCAGCAGTTCTGGGACCGATTACAATGAGCAGTTCTTC. It encodes CASSSGTDYNEQFF. Together with reference TRBV28 and TRBJ2-1, the CDR3 gives the full variable domain: DVKVTQSSRYLVKRTGEKVFLECVQDMDHENMFWYRQDPGLGLRLIYFSYDVKMKEKGDIPEGYSVSREKKERFSLILESASTNQTSMYLCASSSGTDYNEQFFGPGTRLTVL.

The chain couples TRBV5-1 to TRBJ2-7; 7 nucleotides line up with TRBD2. The CDR3 covers 16 residues. The germline gives CDR1 SGHRS, CDR2 YFSETQ. The junction had 13 bases not matched to a gene; V was cut back by 5 bases and J by 2 bases. CDR3 amino acids: CASSLGGGGPTYEQYF. The CDR3 coding sequence is TGCGCCAGCAGTCTAGGCGGGGGAGGTCCGACCTACGAGCAGTACTTC. The full variable domain, its missing parts supplied by reference TRBV5-1 and TRBJ2-7, is KAGVTQTPRYLIKTRGQQVTLSCSPISGHRSVSWYQQTPGQGLQFLFEYFSETQRNKGNFPGRFSGRQFSNSRSEMNVSTLELGDSALYLCASSLGGGGPTYEQYFGPGTRLTVT.

The CDR3 nucleotides read TGTGCCAGCAGTTTAGTAAATTCCCCAGCCAATGAGCAGTTCTTC. This sequence encodes CASSLVNSPANEQFF. The chain recombines TRBV27 with TRBJ2-1; no definite D call. The CDR3 is made up of 15 amino acids. Trimming shortened V by 2 bases and J by 6 bases, and 14 bases separated the two germline ends. Per germline, CDR1 MNHEY and CDR2 SMNVEV (reference sequence).